Here is one T cell receptor (beta chain) with its context. This clonotype was picked up a small number of times. What antigen it recognizes has not been identified. No per-base quality is available; no much larger clone lies one base away. The method was RACE. Sequencing instrument: NextSeq 500. During library preparation, unique molecular identifiers were attached to individual cDNA molecules so that TCRs could be counted in a quantitative, reproducible way. On the study's bioinformatics: The median number of TCRs per sample was around 96,000, ranging from roughly 20,000 to 690,600. The Decombinator software suite was used to annotate the V, J and CDR3 of the TCR reads. To make PS versus PT1 abundance plots, every sample was subsampled to the same number of TCRs (28,000). Expanded TCRs were defined as absent before sensitization and observed at least eight times at the 2-week time point. TCRdb passed the public sequencing reads through fastp at Q25 and MiXCR, retaining productive beta sequences. Here each entry gathers all rows of one CDR3 protein and keeps the most common genes and DNA. Clone size and V and J calls follow TCRdb, not the original study. This sample holds around 40,000 distinct CDR3 sequences; over 9.5% were observed only once. Of the sample, around 2.5% is held by the ten largest clones.

In light of the paper, this sample's time point label describes: patch test 3, about 24 weeks after DPC sensitization. The treatment or condition label on this specimen signifies: therapeutic diphenylcyclopropenone sensitization with weekly scalp DPC. Total RNA was extracted from unfractionated whole blood collected in Tempus Blood RNA tubes. Blood at each patch-test visit was drawn before the patch test was applied. Eligible patients were aged 18 to 70, diagnosed with alopecia, deemed suitable for DPC therapy, and excluded if pregnant. The data were obtained in a study of human T cells and chemical hapten exposure (dated by TCRdb to about 2021). Background for the entire study: For sensitization, 2% DPC in acetone was applied to a roughly 2 cm by roughly 2 cm area of upper inner arm skin. Weekly therapeutic DPC doses were additionally applied to the scalp of patients throughout the approximately 24-week study period. Patch testing on the upper back used Finn chambers containing 0.01% DPC, with scoring done after 6 days according to International Contact Dermatitis Research Group standards. The mostly female patient cohort included alopecia areata with under or over 50% scalp involvement, alopecia totalis and alopecia universalis. The libraries were sequenced as a pool, and the TCR yield per sample differed mostly because of small variations in library volumes within the pool. Peripheral blood TCR repertoire changes were tracked in vivo in alopecia patients during primary and secondary sensitization to the hapten diphenylcyclopropenone (DPC). Blood samples were taken from patients before sensitization (week 0) and then at 2, 6 and about 24 weeks after DPC sensitization. Under 30 alopecia patients gave blood for TCR sequencing at one to four time points (pre-sensitization, 2, 6 and 24 weeks). Each blood RNA sample was used to sequence both TCR alpha and TCR beta chains.

Study-level results and caveats: A positive correlation was found between the number of PT1 expanded TCRs and patch test score, with significance reached at thresholds 8, 16 and 32 but not 4. Expanded TCRs formed significantly more large CDR3 similarity clusters than pre-sensitization or healthy control sets, consistent with antigen-driven responses. After repeated subsampling, the strength of the expansion versus patch-test correlation and the threshold at which it became significant changed. DPC sensitization did not change the number of TCRs with a frequency above 1 in 1000, and there was no evidence of changes in global repertoire structure. All patients had alopecia, a presumed autoimmune disease, so their immune response might differ from that of healthy individuals.

Trimming at the junction amounts to 2 bases on V and 4 bases on J, and the germline ends lie 8 bases apart. CDR1 and CDR2 (MDHEN, SYDVKM) derive from the germline V gene. The CDR3 sequence holds 13 residues, the cysteine and phenylalanine included. CDR3 DNA is the only sequence kept; it has 39 bases, read in frame from the first base. Sequencing used whole blood, obtained in connection with sensitization to the hapten diphenylcyclopropenone (DPC). This receptor was identified in a woman between 35 and 50 years old with alopecia areata. Some clones in this sample may be carry-over from other donors' samples. The V and J segments used are TRBV28 and TRBJ1-1; the D gene is unclear. In nucleotide form, the sequence is TGTGCCAGCAGTTTAGTTACGAGCACTGAAGCTTTCTTT. Translated, it gives CASSLVTSTEAFF.